This note documents a single T cell receptor (beta chain) sequence. CDR1 and CDR2 (germline): LNHDA, SQIVND (reference sequence). The CDR3 totals 13 residues. The V gene end was trimmed by 10 bases and the J gene end by 4 bases; junction bases not matched to a gene: 6. The sample belongs to a study of blood T cell repertoires in COVID-19. Across the study: The cDNA or gDNA used as material had been derived from T cells, B-cell-depleted T cells, or PBMCs.

The table came from immunoSEQ multiplex PCR; TCRdb's copy has only in-frame clones and leaves some out. The sample includes about 4,300 clones, around 73% of them seen just once. This sequence joins TRBV19 and TRBJ1-4; TRBD1 matches 7 bases. This receptor was identified in a human donor with active or convalescent COVID-19. The donor label of this sample is uncertain. The sequencing sample was made of peripheral blood. CDR3 coding DNA: TGTGCCACCGGACAGGTCGATAATGAAAAACTGTTTTTT. Translated, it gives CATGQVDNEKLFF.